Below are 20 T cell receptor beta chains sequenced from a single sample in a study of cytomegalovirus exposure and HLA in healthy donors. Amplification used 60 Vbeta primers and 13 Jbeta primers. The repertoire was sequenced with immunoSEQ multiplex PCR; TCRdb's copy has only in-frame clones and lacks some. Counted here are approximately 130,000 clones, 75% to 85% occurring once; the ten biggest clones make up approximately 1.5%. The sequencing input was PBMCs. The receptors derive from a woman aged 40 to 50 in good health and CMV-seronegative.

The V gene is TRBV19, the J gene TRBJ1-6, with 8 bases aligning to TRBD1. CDR3 length: 16 residues. Germline CDR1 and CDR2: LNHDA and SQIVND (reference sequence). The V gene end was trimmed by 5 bases and the J gene end by 9 bases; junction bases not matched to a gene: 12. Written as DNA, the CDR3 is TGTGCCAGTAGTTCGCGACAGGGGCCGGTTGGTTCACCCCTCCACTTT. Its translation: CASSSRQGPVGSPLHF.

For the CDR3, the DNA is TGTGCCAGCAGTGGGACAGGGGGGGATACTGAAGCTTTCTTT. This sequence encodes CASSGTGGDTEAFF. This sequence joins TRBV2 and TRBJ1-1; 10 bases agree with TRBD1. Per germline, CDR1 SNHLY and CDR2 FYNNEI. The CDR3 has 14 amino acids. V dropped 4 bases and J dropped 5; count of bases not matched to a gene: 4. Based on the CDR3 plus reference TRBV2 and TRBJ1-1, the full variable domain is EPEVTQTPSHQVTQMGQEVILRCVPISNHLYFYWYRQILGQKVEFLVSFYNNEISEKSEIFDDQFSVERPDGSNFTLKIRSTKLEDSAMYFCASSGTGGDTEAFFGQGTRLTVV.

The CDR3 here is CASSSSMAGPGETQYF. CDR3 coding DNA: TGTGCCAGCAGCTCGTCCATGGCGGGGCCGGGGGAGACCCAGTACTTC. This rearrangement joins TRBV7-9 to TRBJ2-5, with D possibly being TRBD2 (6 bases). Germline CDR1 reads SEHNR; CDR2 reads FQNEAQ (reference sequence). The CDR3 has 16 residues. The V gene lost 4 bases and the J gene lost 5 bases, with 20 bases spanning the gap.

The chain couples TRBV19 to TRBJ2-6; possibly TRBD1 for D (6 bases). Trimming removed 7 bases at V and 2 bases at J, with 21 bases between. The CDR3 extends over 18 amino acids. CDR1 and CDR2 from the germline V gene are LNHDA and SQIVND (reference sequence). CDR3 in DNA: TGTGCCAGTATCTTCTCCAGGGGCAATGTACCTGGGGCCAACGTCCTGACTTTC. Encoded protein: CASIFSRGNVPGANVLTF. The full variable domain, its missing parts supplied by reference TRBV19 and TRBJ2-6, is DGGITQSPKYLFRKEGQNVTLSCEQNLNHDAMYWYRQDPGQGLRLIYYSQIVNDFQKGDIAEGYSVSREKKESFPLTVTSAQKNPTAFYLCASIFSRGNVPGANVLTFGAGSRLTVL.

This chain joins TRBV25-1 and TRBJ1-6, with 9 bases lining up with TRBD1. With 1 base clipped from V and 14 bases from J, the junction kept 12 bases outside the gene matches. Germline loops: CDR1 MGHDK, CDR2 SYGVNS. The CDR3 is made up of 16 amino acids. The CDR3 DNA reads as TGTGCCAGCAGTGAATGGGGGGGGGCGACAGGGGGAGCCCTCCACTTT. Protein sequence: CASSEWGGATGGALHF.

This chain links TRBV30 with TRBJ2-3; TRBD2 aligns across 9 bases. The trim removed 1 base at V and 3 bases at J, leaving 5 bases unmatched. The V gene's germline CDR1 is GTSNPN and CDR2 SVGIG (reference sequence). The CDR3 extends over 15 amino acids. CDR3 bases: TGTGCCTGGAGTGAGGTGCTAGCGGGGACAGATACGCAGTATTTT. This encodes CAWSEVLAGTDTQYF.

This clone was counted only a few times. The chain combines TRBV10-2 with TRBJ1-4, with 8 bases matching TRBD1. Germline loops: CDR1 WSHSY, CDR2 SAAADI. With V trimmed by 3 bases and J by 5 bases, 2 bases remained unmatched. The CDR3 runs 14 residues. The CDR3, as DNA: TGCGCCAGCAGTGAAGGGACAGGAAATGAAAAACTGTTTTTT. This encodes CASSEGTGNEKLFF.

The chain carries TRBV28 and TRBJ1-4, with D maybe TRBD1 (6 bases). Trimming removed 5 bases from V and 5 bases from J, with 15 bases in between. CDR3 length equals 15 residues. Germline V gene data show CDR1 as MDHEN and CDR2 as SYDVKM. CDR3 sequence reads: CASSLQGILNEKLFF. DNA of the CDR3: TGTGCCAGCAGTCTACAGGGTATTTTAAATGAAAAACTGTTTTTT.

The chain couples TRBV7-6 to TRBJ2-7; 11 nucleotides line up with TRBD2. The germline V gene has CDR1 SGHVS and CDR2 FNYEAQ. V was pared by 1 base and J by 1 base, with 6 bases of the junction left unmatched. CDR3 size: 17 residues. The CDR3: CASSLEPPSGGSYEQYF. CDR3 DNA sequence: TGTGCCAGCAGCTTAGAGCCCCCTAGCGGGGGGTCCTACGAGCAGTACTTC. Drawing the rest from reference TRBV7-6 and TRBJ2-7, the complete variable domain is GAGVSQSPRYKVTKRGQDVALRCDPISGHVSLYWYRQALGQGPEFLTYFNYEAQQDKSGLPNDRFSAERPEGSISTLTIQRTEQRDSAMYRCASSLEPPSGGSYEQYFGPGTRLTVT.

The V call is TRBV5-6, the J call TRBJ2-6; D gene ambiguous. The ends were cut back, 0 bases at V and 2 bases at J, with 12 bases in the middle. The germline V gene encodes CDR1 SGHDT and CDR2 YYEEEE. The CDR3 is made up of 17 amino acids. This chain's CDR3 is CASSLVGLGTGANVLTF. CDR3 sequence (DNA): TGTGCCAGCAGCTTGGTTGGGCTGGGCACTGGGGCCAACGTCCTGACTTTC.

With respect to this clone: Other nucleotide sequences in the sample specify the same CDR3. CDR3 nucleotide sequence: TGCGCCAGCAGCTTGGTCGGGGGCTACGAGCAGTACTTC. It yields the protein CASSLVGGYEQYF. The chain joins TRBV5-1 to TRBJ2-7; weak D call: TRBD2 (6 bases). V dropped 0 bases and J dropped 3 bases, with 7 bases sitting between them. CDR1 and CDR2 (germline): SGHRS, YFSETQ. CDR3 length: 13 amino acids. The full variable domain, its missing parts supplied by reference TRBV5-1 and TRBJ2-7, is KAGVTQTPRYLIKTRGQQVTLSCSPISGHRSVSWYQQTPGQGLQFLFEYFSETQRNKGNFPGRFSGRQFSNSRSEMNVSTLELGDSALYLCASSLVGGYEQYFGPGTRLTVT.

The chain uses TRBV29-1 and TRBJ2-3; possible D gene TRBD1, 5 bases. Germline CDR1 SQVTM, CDR2 ANQGSEA. The CDR3 sequence is 13 residues long. Trimming took off 4 bases at V and 2 bases at J, with 10 bases between the two ends. The CDR3 coding sequence is TGCAGCGTTGCTGGACATCACACAGATACGCAGTATTTT. Translation gives CSVAGHHTDTQYF.

This clone is medium-sized within its sample. The J gene is TRBJ1-1, the V gene TRBV25-1, with 9 bases identical to TRBD1. The CDR3 is 16 residues long. The V gene's germline CDR1 is MGHDK and CDR2 SYGVNS. J lost 0 bases, V lost 8 bases, and 10 bases had no gene match. CDR3 bases: TGTGCCAGCCGGATACAGGGGGCCTCCATGAACACTGAAGCTTTCTTT. It codes for CASRIQGASMNTEAFF.

J is TRBJ2-3 and V is TRBV4-1, with no clear D. The CDR3 is 13 amino acids. From germline, CDR1 is MGHRA and CDR2 YSYEKL. V lost 2 bases to trimming and J lost 5 bases, with 8 bases between them. CDR3 sequence reads: CASSQLLVDTQYF. CDR3 nucleotide sequence: TGCGCCAGCAGCCAATTGCTAGTAGATACGCAGTATTTT.

V usage is TRBV5-1 and J usage is TRBJ2-3, with D uncertain. Deletions cut 5 bases from V and 4 bases from J, with 11 bases between. The CDR3 runs 13 residues. From germline, CDR1 is SGHRS and CDR2 YFSETQ. The CDR3 protein is CASSRALADTQYF. For the CDR3, the DNA is TGCGCCAGCAGTCGAGCCTTGGCAGATACGCAGTATTTT.

This clone occurred once. The gene calls are TRBV6-5 and TRBJ2-7, with TRBD2 identical over 7 bases. J gave up 6 bases and V 6 bases, and 14 bases lay outside the gene matches. The CDR3 sequence is 15 residues long. CDR1 is MNHEY and CDR2 is SVGAGI in the germline V gene. The CDR3 DNA follows: TGTGCCAGCAGCCCCATAGCGGGTTGGACGAGCGAGCAGTACTTC. Translation gives CASSPIAGWTSEQYF.

This chain joins TRBV5-1 and TRBJ1-3; TRBD1 is a possible D gene (6 bases). V gave up 4 bases and J gave up 0 bases, with 14 bases separating them. CDR1 SGHRS and CDR2 YFSETQ come from the germline V gene. This CDR3 contains 16 residues. The CDR3 protein is CASSPSGGYSGNTIYF. CDR3 DNA: TGCGCCAGCAGCCCCTCGGGGGGCTACTCTGGAAACACCATATATTTT.

This clone is a singleton in its sample. The chain employs TRBV7-2 and TRBJ2-7, with TRBD2 identical over 12 bases. The CDR3 extends over 17 amino acids. With V trimmed by 0 bases and J by 2 bases, 5 bases remained unmatched. Germline V gene sequence: CDR1 SGHTA, CDR2 FQGNSA. CDR3 sequence: CASSLALSSGGAYEQYF. CDR3 DNA sequence: TGTGCCAGCAGCTTAGCCCTATCTAGCGGGGGGGCCTACGAGCAGTACTTC. The full variable domain, completed using reference TRBV7-2 and TRBJ2-7, is GAGVSQSPSNKVTEKGKDVELRCDPISGHTALYWYRQSLGQGLEFLIYFQGNSAPDKSGLPSDRFSAERTGGSVSTLTIQRTQQEDSAVYLCASSLALSSGGAYEQYFGPGTRLTVT.

A note on this clone: An end of the junction differs from the germline gene, which may be a read error. The chain links TRBV27 to TRBJ2-5; D not certain. There are 11 residues in the CDR3. Germline CDR1 reads MNHEY; CDR2 reads SMNVEV (reference sequence). CDR3 sequence: CASRGQGTQYF. CDR3 nucleotides: TGTGCCAGCAGGGGCCAAGGGACCCAGTACTTC.

This clone was recorded once. The chain employs TRBV4-3 and TRBJ1-1; 7 positions agree with TRBD1. The CDR3 runs 15 residues. V was clipped by 0 bases and J by 4 bases; unmatched bases: 5. Germline V gene lookup returns CDR1 LGHNA and CDR2 YSLEER. The CDR3 region is CASSQDPNRGTEAFF. CDR3 bases: TGCGCCAGCAGCCAAGACCCCAACAGGGGCACTGAAGCTTTCTTT.